This T cell receptor beta chain was captured in a study of radiation and T cells in renal cell carcinoma. This clone was seen only a few times. The CDR3 totals 14 residues. V gave up 3 bases and J gave up 15 bases, with 20 bases separating them. The germline V gene has CDR1 LNHDA and CDR2 SQIVND (reference sequence). Clones were sequenced by immunoSEQ multiplex PCR, and TCRdb holds only the in-frame ones, with some missing. The sample consists of more than 140,000 clones, around four fifths of them appearing once. Documented time point: baseline pretreatment blood. As for treatment: 15 Gy SBRT to primary tumor, nephrectomy 4 weeks later.

The sequencing used blood, collected from a patient whose treatment included radiotherapy and nephrectomy. The sequence was obtained from a woman aged 50 to 60 with renal cell carcinoma. The rearrangement uses TRBV19 and TRBJ1-4, with TRBD1 as a possible D gene (5 bases). Here the CDR3 reads CASSISGGNGKLFF. The CDR3 DNA reads TGTGCCAGTAGTATTTCTGGGGGGAATGGGAAGTTGTTTTTT.